The present T cell receptor (beta chain) was sequenced within a study of metastatic and nonmetastatic thyroid tumors. Background on the study: The authors compared repertoires across blood and tumor or nodule tissue from malignant and benign thyroid patients. Points from the study as a whole: TCR beta diversity was reportedly significantly higher in malignant thyroid tumors than benign nodules, in blood and tumor.

Remarks on this clone: What it recognizes is unknown.

Source study methods: The authors used CDR3 differences across clinicopathological groups to build a distant-metastasis classifier for papillary thyroid cancer. TCRdb recomputed clones from the PCR reads via MiXCR. What appears here as the V and J calls and clone size reflects TCRdb's work, not the paper's. The data hold 23,000 or so clones, with around 30% observed a single time. No patient had received any treatment before thyroid surgery. This CDR3 comprises 14 residues. Germline V gives CDR1 MNHNS, CDR2 SASEGT. With 6 bases clipped from V and 7 bases from J, the junction kept 4 bases outside the gene matches.

Source material: blood. The V call is TRBV6-1, the J call TRBJ1-6, with 9 bases identical to TRBD1. This sequence originates from a female donor with papillary thyroid cancer or a benign thyroid nodule (not recorded which). Some clones in this sample may be carry-over from other donors' samples. As DNA, the CDR3 is TGTGCCAGCAGCGGGACAGGGTTGAATTCACCCCTCCACTTT. This codes for CASSGTGLNSPLHF.